Following are 10 T cell receptor beta chains from one sample sequenced in a study of cytomegalovirus exposure and HLA in healthy donors. Primers: 60 Vbeta forward and 13 Jbeta reverse. This table comes from immunoSEQ multiplex PCR, and its TCRdb copy is limited to in-frame clones, with some not included. The data hold 150,000 to 200,000 clones, with about nine tenths observed a single time. The sample consisted of PBMCs. These receptors were collected from a boy between 2 and 15 years old in good health and CMV-seronegative.

The V and J genes are TRBV6-1 and TRBJ2-7, with 7 bases identical to TRBD2. The CDR3 is made up of 14 amino acids. The germline V gene encodes CDR1 MNHNS and CDR2 SASEGT. With 4 bases clipped from V and 3 bases from J, the junction kept 6 bases outside the gene matches. The CDR3, as DNA: TGTGCCAGCAGTGGGCAGGGAGGGCTCTACGAGCAGTACTTC. This codes for CASSGQGGLYEQYF.

The chain is built from TRBV4-1 and TRBJ2-7, with TRBD2 matching over 8 bases. The CDR3 extends over 16 amino acids. J lost 7 bases, V lost 4 bases, and 15 bases had no gene match. In germline, CDR1 is MGHRA, CDR2 YSYEKL. The CDR3 is CASSPDAGGGLEEQYF. Here the CDR3 DNA reads TGCGCCAGCAGCCCAGATGCCGGCGGGGGGCTGGAAGAGCAGTACTTC.

The count of this clone is one. J is TRBJ2-3 and V is TRBV7-9; 7 nucleotides agree with TRBD2. In germline, CDR1 is SEHNR, CDR2 FQNEAQ (reference sequence). This CDR3 is 17 amino acids long. V shed 5 bases and J 3 bases; nucleotides not matched to a gene: 14. This CDR3 reads CASSARRGGPGTDTQYF. The CDR3 DNA reads TGTGCCAGCAGCGCCAGAAGGGGAGGGCCCGGTACAGATACGCAGTATTTT.

The genes are TRBV11-2 and TRBJ1-2; tentatively, D is TRBD1 (6 bases). This CDR3 comprises 14 residues. Germline V gene data show CDR1 as SGHAT and CDR2 as FQNNGV. V shed 5 bases and J shed 7 bases, with 17 bases lying between them. The CDR3 sequence: CASSQGQPLSGYTF. The CDR3 nucleotides read TGTGCCAGCAGCCAAGGACAGCCCCTCTCTGGCTACACCTTC. Variable domain in full (rest from reference TRBV11-2 and TRBJ1-2): EAGVAQSPRYKIIEKRQSVAFWCNPISGHATLYWYQQILGQGPKLLIQFQNNGVVDDSQLPKDRFSAERLKGVDSTLKIQPAKLEDSAVYLCASSQGQPLSGYTFGSGTRLTVV.

The chain recombines TRBV27 with TRBJ2-7, with TRBD1 identical over 7 bases. V shed 4 bases, J shed 12 bases, and the junction held 9 bases outside the gene matches. There are 12 residues in the CDR3. The germline V gene encodes CDR1 MNHEY and CDR2 SMNVEV (reference sequence). CDR3 loop: CASSSGTGDGYF. The CDR3 DNA reads as TGTGCCAGCAGTTCCGGCACAGGGGATGGGTACTTC.

To note about this clone: One end of the junction is discordant with germline, which a read error may explain. The chain carries TRBV7-9 and TRBJ2-5; no reliable D call. CDR1 is SEHNR and CDR2 is FQNEAQ in the germline V gene (reference sequence). This CDR3 comprises 13 residues. The CDR3 coding sequence is TGTTCCAGCACCTGGCTAGGTCAAGAGACCCAGTACTTC. Protein product: CSSTWLGQETQYF.

This sequence joins TRBV9 and TRBJ2-2; TRBD2 matches at 14 bases. Germline CDR1 SGDLS, CDR2 YYNGEE. J was trimmed by 8 bases and V by 0 bases; bases with no gene match: 6. The CDR3 totals 17 residues. The CDR3 nucleotides are TGTGCCAGCAGCGTAGAAGGACTAGCGGGAGGATCGGGGGAGCTGTTTTTT. Translation gives CASSVEGLAGGSGELFF. The whole variable domain, filled in from reference TRBV9 and TRBJ2-2, reads DSGVTQTPKHLITATGQRVTLRCSPRSGDLSVYWYQQSLDQGLQFLIQYYNGEERAKGNILERFSAQQFPDLHSELNLSSLELGDSALYFCASSVEGLAGGSGELFFGEGSRLTVL.

In this sample, this clone turned up a few times. This chain links TRBV6-6 with TRBJ2-5; D not certain. The germline V gene encodes CDR1 MNHNY and CDR2 SVGAGI (reference sequence). The CDR3 has 12 amino acids. V gave up 5 bases and J gave up 0 bases, with 4 bases separating them. The CDR3 region has the DNA TGTGCCAGCAGTCAGTACCAAGAGACCCAGTACTTC. Encoded protein: CASSQYQETQYF.

Here the CDR3 reads CASSLVASGNTGELFF. CDR3 in DNA: TGTGCCAGCAGCTTGGTCGCTAGCGGGAACACCGGGGAGCTGTTTTTT. The chain joins TRBV5-6 to TRBJ2-2; 7 bases are a match to TRBD2. The V segment lost 0 bases and the J segment 1 base; nucleotides outside the gene matches: 3. CDR3 size: 16 residues. The germline gives CDR1 SGHDT, CDR2 YYEEEE.

V and J are TRBV6-1 and TRBJ1-2; no clear D. V lost 6 bases and J lost 8, with 22 bases in between. Per the germline V gene, CDR1 is MNHNS and CDR2 is SASEGT. The CDR3 consists of 15 residues. CDR3 residues: CASRPRGSASEGYTF. The CDR3 bases are TGTGCCAGCAGACCCAGAGGGTCGGCGTCGGAGGGCTACACCTTC.